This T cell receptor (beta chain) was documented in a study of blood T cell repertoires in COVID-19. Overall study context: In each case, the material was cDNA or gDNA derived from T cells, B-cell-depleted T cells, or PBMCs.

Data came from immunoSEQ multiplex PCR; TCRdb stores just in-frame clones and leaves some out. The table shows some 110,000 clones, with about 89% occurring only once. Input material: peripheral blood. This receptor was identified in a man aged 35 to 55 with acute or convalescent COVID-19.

The CDR3 DNA sequence: TGTGCCACCAGTGATTTGGGACTGAGAGGCTACACCTTC. This encodes CATSDLGLRGYTF. This chain connects TRBV24-1 to TRBJ1-2; D remains unclear. The germline V gene encodes CDR1 KGHDR and CDR2 SFDVKD. The CDR3 runs 13 residues. V dropped 0 bases and J dropped 8 bases, with 9 bases sitting between them.